The clone carrying this T cell receptor beta chain was picked up one time. This entry comes from a study of blood T cell repertoires in COVID-19. Across the whole study: T cells, B-cell-depleted T cells, or PBMCs provided the cDNA or gDNA that served as material.

Authors' methods: Estimated nucleated cell counts came from reference gene primer amplification. The assay was immunoSEQ multiplex PCR, and TCRdb's table has in-frame clones only and misses some. The V and J calls and clone size come from that table; D and trimming were worked out from the DNA. The table has approximately 250,000 clones, 75% to 85% seen once; the top ten hold 4.5% to 6%. This CDR3 spans 15 amino acids. Germline V gene sequence: CDR1 SEHNR, CDR2 FQNEAQ (reference sequence). V was shortened by 1 base and J by 5 bases, with 14 bases between the two germline ends. The gene calls are TRBV7-9 and TRBJ2-5; D perhaps matches TRBD1 (6 bases). Material: peripheral blood. The receptor was derived from a man between 45 and 60 years old with COVID-19, enrolled during active disease. CDR3 protein: CASSLGGGVSETQYF. As DNA, the CDR3 is TGTGCCAGCAGCTTAGGAGGGGGAGTCTCGGAGACCCAGTACTTC.